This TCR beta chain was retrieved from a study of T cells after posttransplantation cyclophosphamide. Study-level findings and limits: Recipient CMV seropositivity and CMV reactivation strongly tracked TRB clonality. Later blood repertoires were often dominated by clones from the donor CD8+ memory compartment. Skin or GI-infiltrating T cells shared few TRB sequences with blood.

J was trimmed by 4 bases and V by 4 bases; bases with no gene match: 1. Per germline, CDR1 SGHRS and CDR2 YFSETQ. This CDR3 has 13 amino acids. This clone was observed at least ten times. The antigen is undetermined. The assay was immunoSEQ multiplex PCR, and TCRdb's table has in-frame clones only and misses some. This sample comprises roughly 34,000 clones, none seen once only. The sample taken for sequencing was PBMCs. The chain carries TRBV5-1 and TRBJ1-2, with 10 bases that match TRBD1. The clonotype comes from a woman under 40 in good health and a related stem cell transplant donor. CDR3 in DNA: TGCGCCAGCAGCCGGACAGGGGGCTATGGCTACACCTTC. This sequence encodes CASSRTGGYGYTF.